The 23 T cell receptor beta chains listed next were all sequenced from one sample in a study of IL-17A CD8 T cells in psoriatic arthritis synovium. The synovial fluid came from psoriatic arthritis joints with active inflammation. Libraries were prepared by immunoSEQ multiplex PCR; TCRdb keeps only in-frame clonotypes and omits some of them. The sample yields about 2,100 clones, around 68% seen once. What was sequenced was memory CD8+ T cells from synovial fluid. The subset denotes: bulk memory CD8+ T cells (CD45RA-CD27+/- and CD45RA+CD27-). Receptors originate from a human donor with psoriatic arthritis.

Comments on this clone: The sample carries other DNA sequences with the same CDR3. The CDR3 loop is CASSLASDRGRSGELFF. The DNA of the CDR3 is TGTGCCAGCAGCTTAGCATCGGACAGAGGTCGGTCCGGGGAGCTGTTTTTT. The chain uses TRBV7-2 and TRBJ2-2; possible D gene TRBD1, 6 bases. Germline CDR1 and CDR2: SGHTA and FQGNSA. V dropped 0 bases and J dropped 6 bases, with 17 bases sitting between them. The CDR3 consists of 17 residues.

CDR3 bases: TGTGCCTGGAGAGTAGGGGGAGTCGGGACCCAGTACTTC. Translating gives CAWRVGGVGTQYF. This sequence joins TRBV30 and TRBJ2-5; TRBD1 is a possible D gene (6 bases). Germline loops: CDR1 GTSNPN, CDR2 SVGIG (reference sequence). The ends were cut back, 3 bases at V and 7 bases at J, with 15 bases in the middle. The CDR3 contains 13 residues.

The chain uses TRBV9 and TRBJ2-3; 9 nucleotides align to TRBD2. Germline CDR1 and CDR2: SGDLS and YYNGEE. V was pared by 6 bases and J by 5 bases, with 10 bases of the junction left unmatched. There are 15 residues in the CDR3. DNA of the CDR3: TGTGCCAGCACCTTTAGCGGGAGAGGCGGAGATACGCAGTATTTT. This sequence encodes CASTFSGRGGDTQYF.

The chain carries TRBV28 and TRBJ2-1; D not resolved. Trimming stripped 3 bases from V and 0 bases from J, with 9 bases between. The CDR3 runs to 15 residues. Germline V gives CDR1 MDHEN, CDR2 SYDVKM. The CDR3: CASSFVESSYNEQFF. CDR3 DNA sequence: TGTGCCAGCAGTTTTGTGGAGAGCTCCTACAATGAGCAGTTCTTC.

The V call is TRBV2, the J call TRBJ2-7; D may be TRBD1 or TRBD2 (5 bases each). The germline V and J ends were trimmed by 11 bases and 3 bases, with 20 bases remaining between them. Looked up from germline, CDR1 is SNHLY and CDR2 is FYNNEI. The CDR3 spans 14 residues. CDR3 region: CASTYGDGYYEQYV. CDR3 bases: TGTGCCTCTACGTATGGGGACGGATACTACGAGCAGTACGTC.

This chain joins TRBV4-3 and TRBJ1-5, with D hard to call. CDR1 and CDR2 from the germline V gene are LGHNA and YSLEER. This CDR3 has 15 amino acids. V was pared by 0 bases and J by 3 bases, with 9 bases between. The DNA for the CDR3 is TGCGCCAGCAGCCAAGATCAACAGCCCAATCAGCCCCAGCATTTT. This encodes CASSQDQQPNQPQHF.

V is TRBV6-4 and J is TRBJ2-1; 11 nucleotides match TRBD1. The CDR3 spans 14 residues. Trimming at V came to 2 bases and at J to 6 bases, leaving 0 bases not matched to a gene. Germline V gene lookup returns CDR1 MRHNA and CDR2 SNTAGT. The CDR3 loop reads CASSDGTGGNEQFF. CDR3 nucleotides: TGTGCCAGCAGTGACGGGACAGGGGGCAATGAGCAGTTCTTC.

This clone was detected a few times. The genes are TRBV28 and TRBJ2-5; TRBD2 matches at 8 bases. The germline V gene has CDR1 MDHEN and CDR2 SYDVKM. Trimming took 6 bases from V and 4 from J; bases not matched to a gene: 7. CDR3 length: 14 amino acids. CDR3 residues: CASSPAGDGETQYF. Here the CDR3 DNA reads TGTGCCAGCAGCCCAGCGGGAGATGGAGAGACCCAGTACTTC.

In this sample, this clone turned up a few times. This chain uses TRBV5-6 with TRBJ2-1; D is unresolved. V shed 3 bases and J shed 8 bases, with 15 bases lying between them. Germline CDR1 is SGHDT and CDR2 is YYEEEE. The CDR3 totals 14 residues. The CDR3 sequence: CASSSINSRHEQFF. CDR3 sequence (DNA): TGTGCCAGCAGCTCTATTAATTCCCGTCATGAGCAGTTCTTC.

This clone was observed a handful of times. CDR3 coding DNA: TGTGCCAGCAGCTTAGCGTCCAGCTTAGACAGGGCCCGAATTACCTACAATGAGCAGTTCTTC. It specifies CASSLASSLDRARITYNEQFF. The V gene is TRBV7-2, the J gene TRBJ2-1; 7 nucleotides align to TRBD1. The CDR3 covers 21 residues. The junction had 19 bases not matched to a gene; V was cut back by 0 bases and J by 2 bases. CDR1 is SGHTA, CDR2 FQGNSA, per germline.

The genes are TRBV6-4 and TRBJ2-3; 11 nucleotides line up with TRBD2. Per germline, CDR1 MRHNA and CDR2 SNTAGT. J was trimmed by 1 base and V by 3 bases; bases with no gene match: 0. The CDR3 contains 15 residues. The CDR3 sequence is CASSEGLAGTDTQYF. The CDR3 DNA sequence: TGTGCCAGCAGTGAGGGACTAGCGGGCACAGATACGCAGTATTTT.

The J gene is TRBJ1-1, the V gene TRBV4-3, with D tentatively TRBD1 (6 bases). Trimming cost V 3 bases and J 4 bases, with 15 bases left between them. The CDR3 contains 15 residues. Germline V gene sequence: CDR1 LGHNA, CDR2 YSLEER. For the CDR3, the DNA is TGCGCCAGCAGCCACGGAGGGGGGTACGGCACTGAAGCTTTCTTT. Its translation: CASSHGGGYGTEAFF.

The chain is built from TRBV11-2 and TRBJ1-2, with unresolved D. Trimming took 5 bases from V and 8 from J, leaving 24 bases between them. Germline assignment: CDR1 SGHAT and CDR2 FQNNGV. CDR3 size: 16 residues. CDR3 sequence: CASSPAGTVHAAGYTF. The DNA of the CDR3 is TGTGCCAGCAGCCCGGCGGGAACAGTTCACGCCGCCGGCTACACCTTC.

In DNA, the CDR3 is TGTGCCAGCAGCCAAGAGGCGGCTAGCACAGATACGCAGTATTTT. Amino acid sequence: CASSQEAASTDTQYF. The chain recombines TRBV4-2 with TRBJ2-3; D uncertain. The CDR3 length is 15 residues. V was cut by 0 bases and J by 0 bases, with 7 bases left in between. Per the germline V gene, CDR1 is LGHNA and CDR2 is YNFKEQ.

The chain has TRBV7-9 and TRBJ2-6; D gene unclear. This CDR3 has 14 amino acids. Trimming pared 1 base from V and 1 base from J, leaving 2 bases between. Per germline, CDR1 SEHNR and CDR2 FQNEAQ (reference sequence). The CDR3 DNA follows: TGTGCCAGCAGCTTAGTATCTGGGGCCAACGTCCTGACTTTC. Amino acids: CASSLVSGANVLTF.

This clone occurred a few times. The chain recombines TRBV4-2 with TRBJ2-6; TRBD1 is a possible D gene (5 bases). V dropped 0 bases and J dropped 0 bases, with 6 bases sitting between them. Germline V gene lookup returns CDR1 LGHNA and CDR2 YNFKEQ. This CDR3 spans 16 amino acids. The CDR3 reads CASSQDQGSGANVLTF. The CDR3 DNA is TGTGCCAGCAGCCAAGATCAGGGCTCTGGGGCCAACGTCCTGACTTTC.

The chain has TRBV2 and TRBJ2-3; D is perhaps TRBD2 (6 bases). The CDR3 runs 16 residues. The V gene's germline CDR1 is SNHLY and CDR2 FYNNEI. With 6 bases removed from V and 0 bases from J, the gap between germline ends came to 16 bases. CDR3 coding DNA: TGTGCCAGCAGATTTAGGACTATACTTAGCACAGATACGCAGTATTTT. Translated: CASRFRTILSTDTQYF. Drawing the rest from reference TRBV2 and TRBJ2-3, the complete variable domain is EPEVTQTPSHQVTQMGQEVILRCVPISNHLYFYWYRQILGQKVEFLVSFYNNEISEKSEIFDDQFSVERPDGSNFTLKIRSTKLEDSAMYFCASRFRTILSTDTQYFGPGTRLTVL.

The chain employs TRBV5-5 and TRBJ2-1, with D tentatively TRBD2 (5 bases). The CDR3 totals 15 residues. V shed 0 bases and J shed 1 base, with 8 bases lying between them. The V gene's germline CDR1 is SGHKS and CDR2 YYEKEE (reference sequence). The CDR3 spells CASSLGPGSYNEQFF. DNA for the CDR3: TGTGCCAGCAGCTTGGGACCGGGATCCTACAATGAGCAGTTCTTC.

The V and J genes are TRBV7-9 and TRBJ2-7; tentative D call: TRBD2 (6 bases). Germline V gene data show CDR1 as SEHNR and CDR2 as FQNEAQ (reference sequence). The CDR3 is 14 amino acids. V was trimmed by 5 bases and J by 3 bases, leaving 14 bases between them. The CDR3 loop reads CASSLGGSGYEQYV. CDR3 DNA sequence: TGTGCCAGCAGCCTCGGGGGTAGCGGCTACGAGCAGTACGTC.

This clone was recorded a few times. The rearrangement uses TRBV6-1 and TRBJ1-2; tentatively, D is TRBD1 (5 bases). V dropped 2 bases and J dropped 8 bases, with 18 bases sitting between them. The CDR3 runs 15 residues. CDR1 and CDR2 (germline): MNHNS, SASEGT. CDR3 protein: CASSELQDRAGGYTF. DNA for the CDR3: TGTGCCAGCAGTGAATTACAAGACAGAGCGGGAGGCTACACCTTC.

The J gene is TRBJ2-1, the V gene TRBV6-5; D tentatively reads TRBD1 or TRBD2 (5 bases each). There are 15 residues in the CDR3. V lost 0 bases, J lost 6 bases, and 12 bases lay in between. Germline assignment: CDR1 MNHEY and CDR2 SVGAGI. The CDR3 spells CASSYSGERVNEQFF. The CDR3 nucleotides are TGTGCCAGCAGTTACTCGGGGGAGAGGGTCAATGAGCAGTTCTTC.

The V and J genes are TRBV19 and TRBJ1-6, with D unclear. Germline V gene data show CDR1 as LNHDA and CDR2 as SQIVND (reference sequence). The CDR3 runs 13 residues. The V and J ends lost 2 bases and 10 bases respectively, with 9 bases between them. The CDR3 DNA is TGTGCCAGTAGTATAATGACTACGTCACCCCTCCACTTT. It translates to CASSIMTTSPLHF.

V gene TRBV7-6 combines with J gene TRBJ2-1, with 7 bases lining up with TRBD2. The germline V gene has CDR1 SGHVS and CDR2 FNYEAQ. Trimming at V came to 4 bases and at J to 2 bases, leaving 17 bases not matched to a gene. The CDR3 contains 19 residues. CDR3 DNA: TGTGCCAGCAGCTCTAGCCTCGGACTAGTTAGTGTGCCCTACAATGAGCAGTTCTTC. Its translation is CASSSSLGLVSVPYNEQFF.